This T cell receptor (beta chain) was captured in a study of blood T cells in healthy people across ages. Sample-barcoded 5' priming and a J-beta primer mix drove a second PCR of 7 to 11 cycles. Via MiXCR, TCRdb re-called the 5' RACE reads, giving one row per CDR3 protein. The sample contains a few hundred thousand distinct CDR3 sequences, about 55% of which appear only once. Drawn from each donor were 9 to 10 milliliters of peripheral blood. Regarding this clonotype: No antigen is known for it. Mismatch with germline at one junction end may stem from a read error.

Findings of the study overall: Per million T cells, the diversity of TCR beta decreased roughly linearly as age advanced. Long-lived donors had more naive CD4+ cells and higher diversity than aged donors.

This CDR3 spans 16 amino acids. The J gene is TRBJ2-3, the V gene TRBV12-3 or TRBV12-4; weak D call: TRBD1 (7 bases). Sequenced input: blood. This clonotype was sampled from a man in his fifties or sixties in good health. CDR3 bases: TGCGCCAGCAAGTCGGAGGGGGCGCCTCGTTCAGATACGCAGTATTTT. This translates into CASKSEGAPRSDTQYF.